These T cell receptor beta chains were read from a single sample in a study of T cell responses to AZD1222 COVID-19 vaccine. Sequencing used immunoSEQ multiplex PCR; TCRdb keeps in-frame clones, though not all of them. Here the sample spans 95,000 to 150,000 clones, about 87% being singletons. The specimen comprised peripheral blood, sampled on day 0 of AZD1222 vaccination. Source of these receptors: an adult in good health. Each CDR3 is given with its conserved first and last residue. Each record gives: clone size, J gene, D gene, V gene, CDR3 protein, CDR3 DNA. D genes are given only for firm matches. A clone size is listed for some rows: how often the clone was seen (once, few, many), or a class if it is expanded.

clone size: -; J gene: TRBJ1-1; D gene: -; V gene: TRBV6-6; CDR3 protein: CASSYSRGSEAFF; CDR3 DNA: TGTGCCAGCAGTTACTCTCGGGGTTCTGAAGCTTTCTTT
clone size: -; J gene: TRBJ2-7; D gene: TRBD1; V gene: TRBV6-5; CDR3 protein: CASSQTGMGLDEQYF; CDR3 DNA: TGTGCCAGCAGCCAGACAGGGATGGGTTTGGACGAGCAGTACTTC
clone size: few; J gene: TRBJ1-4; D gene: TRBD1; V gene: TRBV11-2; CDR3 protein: CASTRTGIATNEKLFF; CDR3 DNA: TGTGCCAGCACCCGGACAGGGATTGCAACTAATGAAAAACTGTTTTTT
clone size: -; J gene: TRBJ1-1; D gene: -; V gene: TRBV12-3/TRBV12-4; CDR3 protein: CASSLFGNTEAFF; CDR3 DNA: TGTGCCAGCAGTTTATTTGGGAACACTGAAGCTTTCTTT
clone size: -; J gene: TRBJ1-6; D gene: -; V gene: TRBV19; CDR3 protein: CASSPRTDSPLHF; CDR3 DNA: TGTGCCAGTAGTCCCCGGACAGATTCACCCCTCCACTTT
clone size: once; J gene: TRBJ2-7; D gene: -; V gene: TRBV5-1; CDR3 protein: CASSLAPDRVYEQYF; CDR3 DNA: TGCGCCAGCAGCTTGGCCCCGGACAGAGTCTACGAGCAGTACTTC
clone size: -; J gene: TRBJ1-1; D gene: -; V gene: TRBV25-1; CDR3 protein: CASSNEFTVAFF; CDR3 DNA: TGTGCCAGCAGTAACGAGTTTACTGTGGCTTTCTTT
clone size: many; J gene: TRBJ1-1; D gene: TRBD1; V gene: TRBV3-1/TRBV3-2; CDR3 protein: CASSQAYRPPWQGGTEAFF; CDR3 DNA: TGTGCCAGCAGCCAAGCATACCGCCCCCCGTGGCAGGGGGGGACTGAAGCTTTCTTT
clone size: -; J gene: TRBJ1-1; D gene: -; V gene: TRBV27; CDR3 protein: CASRRAAVNTEAFF; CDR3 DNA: TGTGCCAGCAGAAGGGCAGCGGTGAACACTGAAGCTTTCTTT
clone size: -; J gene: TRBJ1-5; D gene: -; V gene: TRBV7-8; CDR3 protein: CASSPRGTDNNQPQHF; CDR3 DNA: TGTGCCAGCAGCCCCCGGGGGACGGATAACAATCAGCCCCAGCATTTT
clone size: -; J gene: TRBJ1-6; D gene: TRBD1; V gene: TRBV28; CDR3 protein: CASRLWTGRSPLHF; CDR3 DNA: TGTGCCAGCAGACTCTGGACAGGGAGGTCACCCCTCCACTTT
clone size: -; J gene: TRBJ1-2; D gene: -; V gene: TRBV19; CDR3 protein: CASTRTDSNYGYTF; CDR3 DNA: TGTGCCAGTACTCGGACGGATTCTAACTATGGCTACACCTTC
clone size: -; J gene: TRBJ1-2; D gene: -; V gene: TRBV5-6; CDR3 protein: CASSLVWVAGAHYGYTF; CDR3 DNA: TGTGCCAGCAGCTTAGTATGGGTTGCAGGGGCCCACTATGGCTACACCTTC
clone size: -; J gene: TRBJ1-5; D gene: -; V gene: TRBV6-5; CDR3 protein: CASSSQSSNQPQHF; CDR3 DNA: TGTGCCAGCTCCTCACAGTCCAGCAATCAGCCCCAGCATTTT
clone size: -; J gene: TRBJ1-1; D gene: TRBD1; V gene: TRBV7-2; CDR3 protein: CASSSSGQRWTEAFF; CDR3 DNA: TGTGCCAGCAGCTCCTCGGGACAGCGATGGACTGAAGCTTTCTTT
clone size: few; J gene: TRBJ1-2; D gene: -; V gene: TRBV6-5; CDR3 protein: CASSRTVSDYGYTF; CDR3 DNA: TGTGCCAGCAGCCGGACAGTTTCCGACTATGGCTACACCTTC
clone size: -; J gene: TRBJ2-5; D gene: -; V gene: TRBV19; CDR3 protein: CASSIENRETQYF; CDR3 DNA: TGTGCCAGTAGTATAGAGAACCGAGAGACCCAGTACTTC
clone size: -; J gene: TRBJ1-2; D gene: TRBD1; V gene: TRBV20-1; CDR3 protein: CSASPGTGVYGYTF; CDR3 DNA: TGCAGTGCCAGTCCCGGGACAGGGGTTTATGGCTACACCTTC
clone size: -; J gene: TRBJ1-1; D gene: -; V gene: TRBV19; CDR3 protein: CASSIPGVTEAFF; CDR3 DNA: TGTGCCAGTAGTATCCCAGGGGTCACTGAAGCTTTCTTT
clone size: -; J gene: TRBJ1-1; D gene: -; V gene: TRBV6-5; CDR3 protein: CASKKGVTEAFF; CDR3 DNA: TGTGCCAGCAAAAAAGGGGTAACTGAAGCTTTCTTT